The T cell receptor (beta chain) described here comes from a study of cytomegalovirus exposure and HLA in healthy donors. General study results and limits: Trimming of TCR beta V- and J-genes showed a link, identified in a later analysis, to a missense DCLRE1C variant. In a later analysis, several top co-occurrence clusters appeared linked to parvovirus B19, influenza, CMV and Epstein-Barr virus.

In this sample, this clone turned up once. Its specificity is not known. There are 15 residues in the CDR3. Germline CDR1 reads SGHNT; CDR2 reads YYREEE (reference sequence). Unmatched junction bases numbered 10, after V lost 4 bases and J lost 7 bases. Amplification used 60 Vbeta primers and 13 Jbeta primers. Here immunoSEQ multiplex PCR was the method, and the copy in TCRdb shows in-frame clones only, minus some. The sample includes some 56,000 clones, around 52% seen only once; the top ten take around 11%. Sequenced sample: PBMCs. This sequence was found in a human donor in good health. The chain recombines TRBV5-4 with TRBJ1-4; 7 bases align to TRBD1. CDR3 in DNA: TGTGCCAGCAGCAAAACAGGGGTGTTGGGTGAAAAACTGTTTTTT. This sequence encodes CASSKTGVLGEKLFF.